This section outlines one T cell receptor beta chain sequence together with its context. It lacks a known antigen. Base qualities are not at hand, and no much larger clone is one base apart. The donors were roughly 39 Caucasian individuals from Russia, aged roughly 6 to 95 years, who were systemically healthy. Each donor gave 9 to 10 milliliters of peripheral blood, collected into EDTA-treated Vacutainer tubes. Ficoll-Paque density-gradient centrifugation was used to isolate PBMCs, with at least 6.5 million per sample. Trizol reagent was used to extract total RNA from PBMCs, with at least 5 micrograms per sample. Naive CD45RAhigh/CD27high T cell percentages were measured by flow cytometry on a PBMC aliquot from every donor. The data originate from a study of blood T cells in healthy people across ages (dated by TCRdb to about 2015). General notes on the study: In model experiments, template switching captured about one uniquely barcoded TCR beta cDNA molecule for every two T cells. The study measured age-related changes in TCR beta repertoire diversity using deep sequencing normalized with unique cDNA molecular identifiers. Donors were grouped into four age groups: young (average roughly 17 years), middle-aged (39), aged (roughly 62) and long-lived (approximately 82). To avoid experimental bias, donors of different ages were randomly spread across the sequencing lanes. The study analyzed two additional independent replicas of 1 million unique cDNA reads from the same blood draw for two donors, one aged 18 to 29 and one aged 80 or older.

The library relied on 5' RACE. The run used an Illumina HiSeq 2500. A second about 7 to 11 cycle PCR used a sample-barcoded 5' primer and a J-beta primer mix. Each TCR beta cDNA molecule received a unique molecular identifier from a template-switch 5' adaptor carrying 12 random nucleotides. Each sample yielded at least 3 million CDR3-containing paired-end reads. The Mint cDNA synthesis kit, primed by a TRBC-specific oligonucleotide, was used to synthesize first-strand cDNA from all RNA. Following uracil-DNA glycosylase treatment, all cDNA underwent a first 18-cycle PCR with the universal primers M1SS and BC2_uni_R. Per the source publication's procedure: Each sample was normalized by randomly selecting 1 million high-quality reads, each carrying a distinct molecular identifier. Instead of being binned into consensus sequences, reads that shared molecular identifiers were thrown out. MiTCR, with a Q25 quality threshold and the strictest error-elimination algorithm, was used for CDR3 identification, clonotype clustering and error correction. A nonparametric unseen species model using Euler transformation provided a lower-bound estimate of total TCR beta diversity. The public sequencing data were trimmed at Q25 with fastp and processed into clonotypes with MiXCR by TCRdb, which kept only in-frame beta chains. All rows with the same CDR3 protein become a single entry with the most common DNA and genes. It is TCRdb's table, rather than the study itself, that gives the V and J calls and clone size. Counted in this sample were roughly 730,000 distinct CDR3 sequences; about 56% of them appeared once. About a quarter of the sample rests with the top ten.

Study-level results and caveats: Compared with the aged group, more naive CD4+ T cells, fewer expanded clones and increased TCR diversity were shown by the long-lived group, suggesting age selection. There was a strong correlation between observed TCR beta diversity and the percentage of naive T cells measured by flow cytometry. Since profiling was done on bulk unsorted PBMCs, naive and antigen-experienced compartments could not be conclusively compared. Because donor CMV infection status was unknown, age-related changes in expanded clonotypes were potentially confounded. Observed TCR beta diversity per million T cells fell roughly linearly with age, and a significant reduction was already apparent by age around 39. Total diversity estimates from one million sequenced T cells were considered lower bounds and underestimates.

The sequenced material came from blood. This receptor was identified in a middle-aged man in good health.

CDR3 sequence: CSARGDRAYNEQFF. The nucleotides are TGCAGTGCTAGAGGGGACAGGGCCTACAATGAGCAGTTCTTC. The V and J segments used are TRBV20-1 and TRBJ2-1; 9 central nucleotides agree with TRBD1. Spanning cysteine to phenylalanine, the CDR3 consists of 14 amino acids. Only the CDR3 DNA stays, 42 bases, in frame from base 1. CDR1 and CDR2 are drawn from the germline V gene (reference sequence): DFQATT, SNEGSKA. Trimming removed 1 base from V and 2 bases from J; the gene matches leave 0 bases unexplained.